This TCR beta chain was recorded in a study of OX40 agonist ivuxolimab in advanced cancers. General study results and limits: Among some nonresponders, normalized T-cell clonal expansion was also low.

Assay used: immunoSEQ multiplex PCR; TCRdb lists only in-frame clones, some missing. This sample has 40,000 to 45,000 clones; 65% to 85% occur once, and the top ten carry over 4.5%. Excluded were patients having autoimmune disease history or systemic immunosuppression. Germline V gene lookup returns CDR1 LGHNA and CDR2 YSLEER. The CDR3 runs to 13 residues. Trimming left V 1 base short and J 4 bases short, with 6 bases between. In regard to this clone: Its specificity is not known.

The receptor's source is an adult with an advanced solid tumor such as melanoma, head and neck, liver or kidney cancer. The sample here was CD4+ or CD8+ T cells sorted from blood, taken in a trial of the OX40 agonist ivuxolimab. This chain links TRBV4-3 with TRBJ2-3; D is unresolved. The CDR3 coding sequence is TGCGCCAGCAGCCAAGTTGGCGCAGATACGCAGTATTTT. Protein sequence: CASSQVGADTQYF.